The 3 T cell receptor beta chains below all came from one sample that was sequenced in a study of T and B cells in COVID-19 patients (dated by TCRdb to 2019 to 2021). The sample was run on an Illumina MiSeq. TRB rearrangements were amplified by multiplex PCR with BIOMED2 TRB-A/B primer pools. TCRdb's own reprocessing of the public reads used fastp at Q25 and MiXCR and kept productive beta chains. Rows with one shared CDR3 protein collapse into an entry with the most common genes and DNA. Here the sample has roughly 21,000 distinct CDR3 sequences; approximately 30% occur a single time. 2.1% of the sample lies in the top ten. Genomic DNA extracted from blood, in amounts of 250-500 ng, served as the starting material for amplifying TRB repertoires. Sequenced input: blood. These TCRs come from a human donor who had recovered from COVID-19.

This clonotype was recorded a few times. The junction differs from germline at one of its ends, possibly a read error. The rearrangement uses TRBV18 and TRBJ2-1; 7 nucleotides agree with TRBD1. Germline CDR1 KGHSH, CDR2 LQKENI. The CDR3 sequence is 17 residues long. The CDR3 is CASSPLLGGPSSNEQFF. The CDR3, as DNA: TGTGCCAGCTCACCACTATTAGGGGGCCCATCCTCCAATGAGCAGTTCTTC.

The V and J genes are TRBV12-3 or TRBV12-4 and TRBJ1-2; 11 nucleotides align to TRBD1. V was pared by 2 bases and J by 3 bases, with 2 bases of the junction left unmatched. CDR3 length: 15 residues. The CDR3 protein is CASSLRDRGDYGYTF. CDR3 sequence (DNA): TGTGCCAGCAGTTTAAGGGACAGGGGGGACTATGGCTACACCTTC.

This clonotype was detected ten times or more. The CDR3 reads CASSPERTGETQYF. The CDR3 DNA follows: TGTGCCAGCTCACCAGAAAGGACAGGGGAGACCCAGTACTTC. The gene calls are TRBV18 and TRBJ2-5; TRBD1 agrees at 8 bases. The V and J ends lost 2 bases and 5 bases, in that order; junction bases with no gene match: 4. CDR1 and CDR2 (germline): KGHSH, LQKENI. The CDR3 loop spans 14 amino acids.